This TCR beta chain came from a study of somatic mutations in cytotoxic T cells in rheumatoid arthritis (dated by TCRdb to about 2017). The study in broad terms: Patient peripheral blood (approximately 30 ml EDTA) was drawn right after diagnosis and before any treatment started. Some T-cell populations stained with V beta antibodies were sorted by flow on a FACSAria II or Sony SH800 to nearly 100% purity, with sorted V beta1+ cells additionally subjected to TCRB sequencing. The study asked whether expanded CD8+ T-cell clones in newly diagnosed, untreated rheumatoid arthritis carry somatic mutations, and used TCRB deep sequencing to characterize clonality. TCRB deep sequencing covered over 55 patients with rheumatoid arthritis along with 15 to 25 healthy controls. Patient and control groups had essentially identical median ages.

Genomic DNA underwent TCRB CDR3 sequencing using the immunoSEQ assay. As for how the authors treated the data: When patient CD8+ clones exceeding 1% were checked against published virus-specific TCRB sequences, only a few matched. Only productive TCRB rearrangements were included in the analyses. Defining a clone by its unique TCRB CDR3 sequence, the study calculated clonality as a productive clonality index derived from Shannon entropy. Repertoire overlap for a pair of samples was computed from each clone's template counts relative to total templates per sample. A correlation with a Spearman r of approximately 0.58 was found between V-gene usage by flow cytometry and V-gene usage by TCRB sequencing. TCRdb provides this immuneACCESS table in a form limited to in-frame rearrangements. Some clones are lacking; in checked studies, under half of them reflect an unresolved V gene, and why the rest are absent is not known. V and J calls and clone size are copied from that table; D and trimming were computed from the DNA. This sample gives around 3,200 clones in total; approximately 84% of them show up just once. Approximately 71% of the sample is taken by the ten largest.

Turning to this clone: There is no known antigen for this receptor. No clone much larger than this one lies a single base away; base qualities are absent.

Overall study outcomes, separate from this receptor: In 8 of 65 patients the largest CD8+ clone exceeded 20% of CD8+ cells, and several identical CD8+ TCRB sequences were shared between blood and synovial fluid. In patients, CD8+ clonality rose with age (Spearman r ~ 0.49), which was not the case in healthy controls. CD8+ T-cell clonality in rheumatoid arthritis patients was not significantly different from that in age-matched healthy controls. The slight TRBV07 underrepresentation in patients was not adjusted for multiple comparisons. It was unknown which antigens the expanded CD8+ clones targeted, and their absence from virus-specific databases did not exclude viral specificity.

On an AutoMACS, CD4+ and CD8+ cells were isolated via positive magnetic bead selection, and their purity was verified by flow cytometry. After a first flow cytometry screen using a TCR V beta antibody panel, clonal expansions were characterized through TCRB deep sequencing of sorted CD8+ fractions. Peripheral blood mononuclear cells were obtained using density gradient separation with Ficoll-Paque PLUS. Nucleospin Tissue or Tissue XS kits were used to extract DNA from CD4-enriched, CD8-enriched or PBMC samples, and a Qubit 2.0 fluorometer was used for quantification. The germline V gene (reference sequence) sets CDR1 to LNHNV and CDR2 to YYDKDF. Its CDR3 holds 21 amino acids, cysteine through phenylalanine. Only the CDR3 DNA is retained, 63 bases long and in frame from the first base. V has 1 base trimmed and J has 0 bases trimmed; junction bases matching no gene number 17.

This TCR came from a middle-aged man with rheumatoid arthritis. Sequenced sample: CD8+ T cells sorted from blood. The chain was built from TRBV15 and TRBJ2-1; TRBD2 agrees with 8 junctional bases. CDR3 sequence: CATSRVGRFRLAGRSYNEQFF. The sequenced DNA is TGTGCCACCAGCAGAGTTGGCAGATTTCGCTTAGCGGGACGCTCCTACAATGAGCAGTTCTTC. Extended through the reference TRBV15 and TRBJ2-1 proteins, this CDR3 yields the full variable domain: DAMVIQNPRYQVTQFGKPVTLSCSQTLNHNVMYWYQQKSSQAPKLLFHYYDKDFNNEADTPDNFQSRRPNTSFCFLDIRSPGLGDTAMYLCATSRVGRFRLAGRSYNEQFFGPGTRLTVL.